The 27 T cell receptor beta chains presented below share a single source sample, sequenced in a study of T-cell reconstitution after alpha-beta-depleted transplantation in children. Unique molecular identifiers were incorporated when the TCRbeta library was constructed. TCRdb called the PCR reads again in MiXCR, with one record for every CDR3 protein. The profile covers approximately 390,000 distinct CDR3 sequences, with approximately 11% appearing a single time and approximately 5% taken by the ten largest. The sequenced sample was PBMCs from the stem cell graft donor, obtained from the stem cell graft. The receptors derive from a human donor who donated a stem cell graft to a child with acute myeloid leukemia.

This clonotype has a count of ten or more. This rearrangement joins TRBV12-3 or TRBV12-4 to TRBJ2-1, with D hard to call. CDR3 length: 17 residues. V lost 6 bases to trimming and J lost 3 bases, with 21 bases between them. The CDR3 is CASSKIQASGVYNEQFF. The CDR3 DNA sequence: TGTGCCAGCAGCAAAATACAAGCTTCGGGTGTCTACAATGAGCAGTTCTTC.

This clonotype has a handful of counts. The chain employs TRBV20-1 and TRBJ1-4; D unresolved. V was trimmed by 3 bases and J by 7 bases, leaving 24 bases between them. Germline V gene lookup returns CDR1 DFQATT and CDR2 SNEGSKA (reference sequence). The CDR3 covers 17 residues. The CDR3 spells CSASSSFQGRGGEKLFF. Here the CDR3 DNA reads TGCAGTGCTAGTAGCTCCTTCCAAGGCCGAGGCGGTGAAAAACTGTTTTTT.

This clonotype was detected many times. The chain combines TRBV3-1 with TRBJ2-1; no firm D call. The germline gives CDR1 LGHDT, CDR2 YNNKEL (reference sequence). Trimming cost V 4 bases and J 3 bases, with 10 bases left between them. This CDR3 spans 14 amino acids. CDR3: CASSLTGSYNEQFF. The CDR3 coding sequence is TGTGCCAGCAGCCTAACCGGCAGCTACAATGAGCAGTTCTTC.

This clonotype showed up many times. The CDR3, as DNA: TGTGCCAGCAGCGCCGGGGCGGACTATGGCTACACCTTC. Translated, it gives CASSAGADYGYTF. The chain recombines TRBV6-1 with TRBJ1-2; D possibly corresponds to TRBD1 (5 bases). CDR3 size: 13 residues. Per the germline V gene, CDR1 is MNHNS and CDR2 is SASEGT. V gave up 6 bases and J gave up 3 bases, with 11 bases separating them.

This clonotype was counted at least ten times. The chain links TRBV12-3 or TRBV12-4 to TRBJ2-3, with TRBD1 matching over 7 bases. V was clipped by 4 bases and J by 2 bases; unmatched bases: 3. CDR3 length: 14 residues. CDR3: CASSWDSLTDTQYF. The CDR3 region has the DNA TGTGCCAGCAGTTGGGACAGTCTCACAGATACGCAGTATTTT.

This clonotype was counted only a few times. The J gene is TRBJ2-4, the V gene TRBV18; D is perhaps TRBD1 or TRBD2 (5 bases each). The germline V gene has CDR1 KGHSH and CDR2 LQKENI. Trimming took 4 bases from V and 8 from J, leaving 15 bases between them. CDR3 length: 14 residues. DNA for the CDR3: TGTGCCAGCTCACGGGACCCGGGGTCGGACATTCAGTACTTC. Translation: CASSRDPGSDIQYF.

This chain links TRBV7-3 with TRBJ2-6, with a tentative D call TRBD1 (6 bases). In germline, CDR1 is SGHTA, CDR2 FQGTGA. Trimming took off 5 bases at V and 0 bases at J, with 17 bases between the two ends. The CDR3 covers 18 residues. This CDR3 reads CASSPTGTPLSGANVLTF. The CDR3 DNA reads TGTGCCAGCAGCCCAACAGGGACCCCGCTCTCTGGGGCCAACGTCCTGACTTTC.

Only a few counts were recorded for this clonotype. CDR3 nucleotides: TGTGCCAGCAGGGAGCCAGCCAAAAACATTCAGTACTTC. It translates to CASREPAKNIQYF. The V call is TRBV28, the J call TRBJ2-4; no firm D call. V was clipped by 6 bases and J by 0 bases, with 6 bases between them. Germline V CDR1 and CDR2: MDHEN, SYDVKM. CDR3 length equals 13 residues.

The chain carries TRBV4-2 and TRBJ2-1; 9 nucleotides line up with TRBD2. Germline V gene lookup returns CDR1 LGHNA and CDR2 YNFKEQ. With V trimmed by 0 bases and J by 7 bases, 7 bases remained unmatched. There are 16 residues in the CDR3. CDR3 in amino acids: CASSQEFSGSWNEQFF. CDR3 DNA sequence: TGTGCCAGCAGCCAAGAGTTTAGCGGGAGTTGGAATGAGCAGTTCTTC.

This chain uses TRBV20-1 with TRBJ1-5; D gene ambiguous. Germline V gene data show CDR1 as DFQATT and CDR2 as SNEGSKA (reference sequence). The CDR3 runs to 16 residues. V lost 6 bases to trimming and J lost 2 bases, with 20 bases between them. CDR3 nucleotides: TGCAGTGCCCCGATCCCTGAGGGCAGAGGCAATCAGCCCCAGCATTTT. Its translation is CSAPIPEGRGNQPQHF.

The rearrangement joins TRBV18 to TRBJ1-1, with a weak D call TRBD1 (5 bases). CDR1 is KGHSH, CDR2 LQKENI, per germline. V was pared by 7 bases and J by 0 bases, with 9 bases between. There are 13 residues in the CDR3. The CDR3 loop is CASLQELNTEAFF. CDR3 DNA: TGTGCCAGCTTACAGGAGTTGAACACTGAAGCTTTCTTT.

This clonotype was seen repeatedly, ten times or more. This chain joins TRBV12-3 or TRBV12-4 and TRBJ2-5; 9 bases agree with TRBD2. The J segment lost 5 bases and the V segment lost 8 bases, leaving 6 bases of the junction unmatched. The CDR3 totals 13 residues. The CDR3 spells CASGAGGGETQYF. The DNA of the CDR3 is TGTGCCAGCGGAGCGGGAGGAGGGGAGACCCAGTACTTC.

This clonotype was seen only a few times. The chain recombines TRBV20-1 with TRBJ2-4, with D maybe TRBD2 (6 bases). V was cut by 5 bases and J by 9 bases, with 20 bases left in between. The CDR3 covers 14 residues. Germline V lookup: CDR1 DFQATT, CDR2 SNEGSKA (reference sequence). CDR3 sequence (DNA): TGCAGTGCTGACCGGGACTCGACCTTTGGCATTCAGTACTTC. This encodes CSADRDSTFGIQYF.

The rearrangement uses TRBV9 and TRBJ1-1; D is ambiguous. From germline, CDR1 is SGDLS and CDR2 YYNGEE. This CDR3 region has 15 residues. Trimming removed 4 bases at V and 0 bases at J, with 13 bases between. As DNA, the CDR3 is TGTGCCAGCAGCCCCCGGGCCTTAATGAACACTGAAGCTTTCTTT. Translation gives CASSPRALMNTEAFF.

The rearrangement links TRBV13 to TRBJ1-5; 7 bases align to TRBD1. The CDR3 length is 15 residues. V trimming: 0 bases; J trimming: 7 bases; junction bases outside the gene matches: 6. Germline assignment: CDR1 PRHDT and CDR2 FYEKMQ (reference sequence). DNA for the CDR3: TGTGCCAGCAGCTTAGGAAACGCAGGGGGACAGCCCCAGCATTTT. Protein product: CASSLGNAGGQPQHF.

The chain joins TRBV6-2 or TRBV6-3 to TRBJ1-3; D ambiguous. This CDR3 is 16 amino acids long. V shed 2 bases and J shed 0 bases, with 11 bases lying between them. Germline loops: CDR1 MNHEY, CDR2 SVGEGT. CDR3 region: CASSYDPEGSGNTIYF. The CDR3 nucleotides read TGTGCCAGCAGTTACGACCCTGAAGGCTCTGGAAACACCATATATTTT.

This clonotype was counted between two and nine times. The chain is built from TRBV25-1 and TRBJ2-2; the D gene is possibly TRBD2 (6 bases). With 2 bases removed from V and 6 bases from J, the gap between germline ends came to 7 bases. Germline V lookup: CDR1 MGHDK, CDR2 SYGVNS. The CDR3 consists of 13 residues. The CDR3 DNA reads as TGTGCCAGCAGTGAAGGGGGGTCCGGGGAGCTGTTTTTT. This codes for CASSEGGSGELFF.

This clonotype has ten or more counts. The gene calls are TRBV29-1 and TRBJ2-4; D is perhaps TRBD2 (6 bases). The V and J ends lost 6 bases and 8 bases respectively, with 11 bases between them. The CDR3 is made up of 11 amino acids. The germline V gene encodes CDR1 SQVTM and CDR2 ANQGSEA. The CDR3 is CSVTSRDIQYF. CDR3 DNA sequence: TGCAGCGTAACTAGCAGGGACATTCAGTACTTC. Filled out from reference TRBV29-1 and TRBJ2-4, the complete variable domain reads SAVISQKPSRDICQRGTSLTIQCQVDSQVTMMFWYRQQPGQSLTLIATANQGSEATYESGFVIDKFPISRPNLTFSTLTVSNMSPEDSSIYLCSVTSRDIQYFGAGTRLSVL.

This clonotype was picked up a small number of times. The V and J genes are TRBV6-1 and TRBJ2-2; 7 positions agree with TRBD2. V lost 6 bases, J lost 5 bases, and 6 bases stayed unmatched. Germline V gene sequence: CDR1 MNHNS, CDR2 SASEGT. The CDR3 is made up of 14 amino acids. This CDR3 is CASRAGAGTGELFF. CDR3 in DNA: TGTGCCAGCAGGGCGGGAGCGGGGACCGGGGAGCTGTTTTTT.

In its sample, this clonotype was seen many times. The genes are TRBV10-3 and TRBJ2-2; TRBD1 agrees at 10 bases. V dropped 9 bases and J dropped 0; count of bases not matched to a gene: 1. The germline gives CDR1 ENHRY, CDR2 SYGVKD. The CDR3 spans 14 residues. In DNA, the CDR3 is TGTGCCATTGGACAGGGGGCGAACACCGGGGAGCTGTTTTTT. Encoded protein: CAIGQGANTGELFF.

The chain combines TRBV29-1 with TRBJ1-2, with D unclear. V gave up 1 base and J gave up 4 bases, with 10 bases separating them. CDR1 and CDR2 from the germline V gene are SQVTM and ANQGSEA. CDR3 length: 13 amino acids. The CDR3 nucleotides are TGCAGCGTTGAAGCCAGTCTCGCCTATGGCTACACCTTC. Protein product: CSVEASLAYGYTF.

The chain carries TRBV20-1 and TRBJ2-7; 9 bases align to TRBD1. The CDR3 covers 12 residues. Unmatched junction bases numbered 3, after V lost 8 bases and J lost 1 base. Per germline, CDR1 DFQATT and CDR2 SNEGSKA (reference sequence). The CDR3 nucleotides read TGCAGTACCGGGACAGGGTCCTACGAGCAGTACTTC. Encoded protein: CSTGTGSYEQYF.

The gene calls are TRBV4-2 and TRBJ2-4, with 8 bases identical to TRBD1. Germline loops: CDR1 LGHNA, CDR2 YNFKEQ. This CDR3 has 17 residues. The V gene end was trimmed by 4 bases and the J gene end by 3 bases; junction bases not matched to a gene: 11. CDR3 DNA sequence: TGTGCCAGCAGCCCCCAGGACAGGGCCGGGGGCAAAAACATTCAGTACTTC. Translation gives CASSPQDRAGGKNIQYF.

This clonotype was picked up many times. This rearrangement joins TRBV10-3 to TRBJ2-5; 9 bases map to TRBD1. J was trimmed by 4 bases and V by 9 bases; bases with no gene match: 3. From germline, CDR1 is ENHRY and CDR2 SYGVKD. There are 12 residues in the CDR3. The CDR3 bases are TGTGCCATTTCGACAGGGGGAGAGACCCAGTACTTC. Protein sequence: CAISTGGETQYF.

This clonotype has more than one count but fewer than ten. The chain links TRBV10-3 to TRBJ2-7, with 12 bases lining up with TRBD2. Germline V gene lookup returns CDR1 ENHRY and CDR2 SYGVKD. This CDR3 contains 13 residues. V lost 11 bases and J lost 4; bases outside the gene matches: 6. CDR3 bases: TGTGCCGTATCTAGCGGGGGGGGATACGAGCAGTACGTC. Translated: CAVSSGGGYEQYV.

This chain joins TRBV4-2 and TRBJ2-7; TRBD2 aligns across 10 bases. Per the germline V gene, CDR1 is LGHNA and CDR2 is YNFKEQ. J gave up 7 bases and V 3 bases, and 12 bases lay outside the gene matches. The CDR3 spans 16 residues. This chain's CDR3 is CASSQELAGLYGEQYF. As DNA, the CDR3 is TGTGCCAGCAGCCAGGAACTAGCGGGGCTTTATGGAGAGCAGTACTTC.

This clonotype was detected a few times. The chain has TRBV29-1 and TRBJ2-7; 10 nucleotides agree with TRBD1. Losses at the gene ends were 6 bases for V and 0 bases for J; bases not matched to a gene: 14. CDR1 is SQVTM and CDR2 is ANQGSEA in the germline V gene. This CDR3 is built from 17 residues. CDR3 sequence: CSVRGDRGPLSSYEQYF. The CDR3 DNA follows: TGCAGCGTGAGGGGGGACAGGGGTCCCCTCAGCTCCTACGAGCAGTACTTC.